Below, 8 T cell receptor beta chains from the same sample are listed, as sequenced in a study of T-cell reconstitution after alpha-beta-depleted transplantation in children. Using unique molecular identifiers, the investigators prepared the TCRbeta library. Via MiXCR, TCRdb re-called the PCR reads, giving one row per CDR3 protein. This table has approximately 340,000 distinct CDR3 sequences, around a tenth appearing once. Sequenced material: PBMCs from the stem cell graft donor, taken from the stem cell graft. These receptor sequences come from a human donor who donated a stem cell graft to a child with acute lymphoblastic leukemia.

In this sample, this clonotype turned up many times. One end of the junction does not line up with germline, which may come from a read error. The chain has TRBV20-1 and TRBJ2-7, with D unclear. The CDR3 is 11 residues long. CDR1 is DFQATT, CDR2 SNEGSKA, per germline (reference sequence). CDR3 protein: CSAGEIYEQYF. CDR3 bases: TGCAGTGCTGGAGAGATCTACGAGCAGTACTTC.

This clonotype was picked up a small number of times. The rearrangement links TRBV7-2 to TRBJ2-7; D uncertain. This CDR3 contains 13 residues. Germline loops: CDR1 SGHTA, CDR2 FQGNSA. The V gene lost 5 bases and the J gene lost 2 bases, with 10 bases spanning the gap. CDR3 residues: CASSAVHAYEQYF. For the CDR3, the DNA is TGTGCCAGCAGCGCCGTCCATGCCTACGAGCAGTACTTC.

This clonotype turned up a few times. The chain carries TRBV28 and TRBJ1-2, with 9 nucleotides matching TRBD1. CDR3 length equals 14 residues. Germline assignment: CDR1 MDHEN and CDR2 SYDVKM. Trimming cost V 6 bases and J 8 bases; bases outside gene matches: 10. CDR3 sequence reads: CASRVTQGADGYTF. The DNA for the CDR3 is TGTGCCAGCAGGGTCACACAGGGGGCTGACGGCTACACCTTC.

This clonotype occurred a few times. The chain carries TRBV4-1 and TRBJ2-3, with 9 bases identical to TRBD2. Germline values: CDR1 MGHRA, CDR2 YSYEKL. Trimming cost V 0 bases and J 3 bases; bases outside gene matches: 10. The CDR3 is made up of 18 amino acids. For the CDR3, the DNA is TGCGCCAGCAGCCAAGACAACCTAGCGGGATATCGTACAGATACGCAGTATTTT. This sequence encodes CASSQDNLAGYRTDTQYF.

The V gene is TRBV9, the J gene TRBJ1-1, with 7 bases fitting TRBD1. In germline, CDR1 is SGDLS, CDR2 YYNGEE. V was pared by 0 bases and J by 1 base, with 9 bases of the junction left unmatched. CDR3 size: 17 residues. CDR3 in amino acids: CASSVARTGGENTEAFF. CDR3 nucleotide sequence: TGTGCCAGCAGCGTAGCTAGGACAGGAGGAGAGAACACTGAAGCTTTCTTT.

This clonotype turned up a few times. The rearrangement links TRBV2 to TRBJ1-1; the D gene is possibly TRBD1 (5 bases). The CDR3 length is 15 residues. The V end lost 4 bases, the J end lost 1 base, and 13 bases lay between the germline ends. Germline V gene lookup returns CDR1 SNHLY and CDR2 FYNNEI. CDR3 protein: CASSGRPTGNTEAFF. CDR3 in DNA: TGTGCCAGCAGTGGGAGGCCTACAGGGAACACTGAAGCTTTCTTT.

This clonotype was seen a handful of times. The chain couples TRBV20-1 to TRBJ2-1; D is possibly TRBD1 (6 bases). The CDR3 spans 15 residues. V gave up 6 bases and J gave up 0 bases, with 15 bases separating them. Germline V gives CDR1 DFQATT, CDR2 SNEGSKA (reference sequence). This chain's CDR3 is CSAGRTESSYNEQFF. CDR3 DNA sequence: TGCAGTGCCGGACGGACAGAAAGCTCCTACAATGAGCAGTTCTTC.

This clonotype was seen only a few times. The genes are TRBV4-3 and TRBJ2-5; 7 positions match TRBD2. Germline V lookup: CDR1 LGHNA, CDR2 YSLEER. The CDR3 is 15 amino acids. The J segment lost 3 bases and the V segment lost 5 bases, leaving 9 bases of the junction unmatched. The CDR3 DNA follows: TGCGCCAGCAGCTCTCACGGACTAGAAGAAGAGACCCAGTACTTC. As protein: CASSSHGLEEETQYF.